This T cell receptor (beta chain) is drawn from a study of lymphopenia after photon versus proton radiotherapy. General observations from the study: Post-nadir TCR diversity decline inversely tracked overall survival among those who died. Authors raise, but do not show, better survival with proton therapy. Oligoclonal CD8+ Temra expansion after nadir drove photon patients' diversity drop. Under photons, naive T cells and diversity fell while effector/memory populations rose.

Sequencing was performed with immunoSEQ multiplex PCR; in TCRdb, only in-frame clones are kept and a portion is missing. The table has 52,000 or so clones, about 92% seen once. A remark on this clone: Its antigen is not identified.

Germline CDR1 reads SNHLY; CDR2 reads FYNNEI. CDR3 size: 12 residues. V was shortened by 6 bases and J by 4 bases, with 9 bases between the two germline ends. This TCR was sampled from a woman in her 40s with cholangiocarcinoma. The sample was peripheral blood, taken from a patient treated with photon-based radiotherapy. The chain couples TRBV2 to TRBJ1-2, with D maybe TRBD1 (5 bases). CDR3 coding DNA: TGTGCCAGCAGCGGGACGGCCTATGGCTACACCTTC. Its translation: CASSGTAYGYTF.